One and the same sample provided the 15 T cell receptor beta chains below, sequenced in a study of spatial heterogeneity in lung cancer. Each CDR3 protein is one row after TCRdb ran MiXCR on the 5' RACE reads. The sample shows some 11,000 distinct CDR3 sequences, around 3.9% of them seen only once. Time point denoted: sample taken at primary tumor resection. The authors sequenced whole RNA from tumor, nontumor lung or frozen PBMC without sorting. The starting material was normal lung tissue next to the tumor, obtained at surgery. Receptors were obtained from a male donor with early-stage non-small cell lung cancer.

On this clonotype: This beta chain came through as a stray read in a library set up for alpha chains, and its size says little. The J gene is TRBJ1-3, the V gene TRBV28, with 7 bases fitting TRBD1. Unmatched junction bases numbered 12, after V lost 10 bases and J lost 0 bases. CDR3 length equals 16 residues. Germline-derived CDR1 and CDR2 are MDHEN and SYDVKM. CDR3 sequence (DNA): TGTGCCACCTTAAGACAGGGCTTGGGCTCTGGAAACACCATATATTTT. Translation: CATLRQGLGSGNTIYF.

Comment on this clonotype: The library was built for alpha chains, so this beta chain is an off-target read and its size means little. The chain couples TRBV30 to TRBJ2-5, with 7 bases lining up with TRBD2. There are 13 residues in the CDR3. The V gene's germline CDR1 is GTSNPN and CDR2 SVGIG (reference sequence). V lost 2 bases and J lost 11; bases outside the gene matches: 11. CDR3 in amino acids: CAWSQAGSLRQYF. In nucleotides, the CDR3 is TGTGCCTGGAGTCAAGCGGGGAGCCTGCGTCAGTACTTC.

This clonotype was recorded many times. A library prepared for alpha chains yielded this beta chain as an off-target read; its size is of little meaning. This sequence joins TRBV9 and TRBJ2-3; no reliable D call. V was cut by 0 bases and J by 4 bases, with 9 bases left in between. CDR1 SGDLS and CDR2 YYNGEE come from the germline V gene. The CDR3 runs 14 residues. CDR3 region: CASSVATPPDTQYF. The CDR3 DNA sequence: TGTGCCAGCAGCGTAGCAACCCCCCCAGATACGCAGTATTTT.

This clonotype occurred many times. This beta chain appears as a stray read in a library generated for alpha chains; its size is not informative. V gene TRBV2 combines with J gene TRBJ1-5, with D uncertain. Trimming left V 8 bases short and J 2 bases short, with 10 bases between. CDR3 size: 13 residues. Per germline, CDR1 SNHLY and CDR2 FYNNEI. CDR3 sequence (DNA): TGTGCCAGCCTCTTTGAGGGCAATCAGCCCCAGCATTTT. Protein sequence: CASLFEGNQPQHF.

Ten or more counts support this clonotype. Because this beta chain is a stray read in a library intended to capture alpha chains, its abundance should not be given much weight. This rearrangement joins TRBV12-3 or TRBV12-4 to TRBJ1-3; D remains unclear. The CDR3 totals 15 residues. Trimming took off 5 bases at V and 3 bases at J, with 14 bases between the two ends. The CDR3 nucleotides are TGTGCCAGCAGTGCACAAGAGGGCGGTGGAAACACCATATATTTT. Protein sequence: CASSAQEGGGNTIYF.

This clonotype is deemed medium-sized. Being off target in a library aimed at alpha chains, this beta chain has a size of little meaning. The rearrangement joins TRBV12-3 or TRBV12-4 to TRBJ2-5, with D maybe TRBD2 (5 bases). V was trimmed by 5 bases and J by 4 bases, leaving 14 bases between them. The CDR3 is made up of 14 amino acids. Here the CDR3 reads CASSPTLGGETQYF. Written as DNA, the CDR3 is TGTGCCAGCAGTCCCACACTAGGCGGAGAGACCCAGTACTTC.

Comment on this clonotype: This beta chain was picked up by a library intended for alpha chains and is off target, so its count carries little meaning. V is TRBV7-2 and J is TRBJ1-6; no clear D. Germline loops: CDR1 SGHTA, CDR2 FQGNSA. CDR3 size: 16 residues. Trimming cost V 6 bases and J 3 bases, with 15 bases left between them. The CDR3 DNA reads TGTGCCAGCAGTAAAGTTGCCGGGAACTATAATTCACCCCTCCACTTT. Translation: CASSKVAGNYNSPLHF.

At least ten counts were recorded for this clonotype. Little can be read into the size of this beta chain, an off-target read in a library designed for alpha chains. The CDR3: CASSLAQGSITYNEQFF. The CDR3 coding sequence is TGTGCCAGCAGCTTAGCGCAGGGCAGCATAACTTACAATGAGCAGTTCTTC. The chain has TRBV7-8 and TRBJ2-1, with TRBD1 as a possible D gene (5 bases). CDR1 SGHVS and CDR2 FQNEAQ come from the germline V gene. The V and J ends lost 0 bases and 4 bases respectively, with 16 bases between them. The CDR3 consists of 17 residues.

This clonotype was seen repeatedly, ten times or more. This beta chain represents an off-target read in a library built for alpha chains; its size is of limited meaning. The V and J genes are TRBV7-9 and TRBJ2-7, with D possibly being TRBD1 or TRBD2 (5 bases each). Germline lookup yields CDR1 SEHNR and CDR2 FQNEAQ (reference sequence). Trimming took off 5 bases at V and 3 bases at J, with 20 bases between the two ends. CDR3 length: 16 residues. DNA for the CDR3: TGTGCCAGCAGCCTAGGGACGGGCCATCACCTCTACGAGCAGTACTTC. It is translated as CASSLGTGHHLYEQYF. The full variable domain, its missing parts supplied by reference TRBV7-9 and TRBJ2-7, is DTGVSQNPRHKITKRGQNVTFRCDPISEHNRLYWYRQTLGQGPEFLTYFQNEAQLEKSRLLSDRFSAERPKGSFSTLEIQRTEQGDSAMYLCASSLGTGHHLYEQYFGPGTRLTVT.

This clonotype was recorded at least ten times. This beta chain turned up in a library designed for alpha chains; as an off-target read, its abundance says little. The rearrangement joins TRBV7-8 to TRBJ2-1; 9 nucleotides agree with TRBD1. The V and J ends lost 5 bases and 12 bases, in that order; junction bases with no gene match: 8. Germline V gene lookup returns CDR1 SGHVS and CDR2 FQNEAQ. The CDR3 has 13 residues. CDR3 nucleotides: TGTGCCAGCAGCCCGGGACAGGGAACGGGGCAGTTCTTC. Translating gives CASSPGQGTGQFF.

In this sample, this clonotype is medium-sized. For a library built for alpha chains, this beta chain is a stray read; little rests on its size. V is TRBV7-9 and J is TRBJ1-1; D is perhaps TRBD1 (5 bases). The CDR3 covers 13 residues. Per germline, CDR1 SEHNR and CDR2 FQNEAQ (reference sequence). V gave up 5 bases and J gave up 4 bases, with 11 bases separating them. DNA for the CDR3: TGTGCCAGCAGCCGTGGGGGTAGCACTGAAGCTTTCTTT. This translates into CASSRGGSTEAFF.

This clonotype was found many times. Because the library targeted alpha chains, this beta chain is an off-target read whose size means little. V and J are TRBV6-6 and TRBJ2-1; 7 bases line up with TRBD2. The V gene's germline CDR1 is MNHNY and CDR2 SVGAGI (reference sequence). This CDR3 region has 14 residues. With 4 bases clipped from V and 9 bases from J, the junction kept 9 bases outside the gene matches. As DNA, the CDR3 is TGTGCCAGCAGTTTGGGAGGGAGGGGTGTTGAGCAGTTCTTC. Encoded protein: CASSLGGRGVEQFF.

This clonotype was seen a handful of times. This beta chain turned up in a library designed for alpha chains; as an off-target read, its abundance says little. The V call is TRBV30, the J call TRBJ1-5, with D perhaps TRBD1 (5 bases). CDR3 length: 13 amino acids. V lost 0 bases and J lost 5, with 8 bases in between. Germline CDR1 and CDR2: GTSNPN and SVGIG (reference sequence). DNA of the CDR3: TGTGCCTGGAGTGTACAGGATGATCAGCCCCAGCATTTT. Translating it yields CAWSVQDDQPQHF.

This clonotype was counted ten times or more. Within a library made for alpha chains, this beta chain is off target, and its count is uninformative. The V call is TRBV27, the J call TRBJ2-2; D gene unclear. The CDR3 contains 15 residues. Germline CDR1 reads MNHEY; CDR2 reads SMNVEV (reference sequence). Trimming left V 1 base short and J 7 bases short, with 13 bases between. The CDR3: CASSLFGLAGGELFF. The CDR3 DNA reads TGTGCCAGCAGTTTATTCGGGTTGGCTGGCGGGGAGCTGTTTTTT.

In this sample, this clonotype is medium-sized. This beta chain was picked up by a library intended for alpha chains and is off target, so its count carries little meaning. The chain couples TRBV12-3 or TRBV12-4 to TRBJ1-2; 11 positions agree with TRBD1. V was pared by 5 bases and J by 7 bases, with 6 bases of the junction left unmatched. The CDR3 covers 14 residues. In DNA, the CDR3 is TGTGCCAGCAGTCTAAGGACAGGGGGCTTTGGCTACACCTTC. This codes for CASSLRTGGFGYTF.